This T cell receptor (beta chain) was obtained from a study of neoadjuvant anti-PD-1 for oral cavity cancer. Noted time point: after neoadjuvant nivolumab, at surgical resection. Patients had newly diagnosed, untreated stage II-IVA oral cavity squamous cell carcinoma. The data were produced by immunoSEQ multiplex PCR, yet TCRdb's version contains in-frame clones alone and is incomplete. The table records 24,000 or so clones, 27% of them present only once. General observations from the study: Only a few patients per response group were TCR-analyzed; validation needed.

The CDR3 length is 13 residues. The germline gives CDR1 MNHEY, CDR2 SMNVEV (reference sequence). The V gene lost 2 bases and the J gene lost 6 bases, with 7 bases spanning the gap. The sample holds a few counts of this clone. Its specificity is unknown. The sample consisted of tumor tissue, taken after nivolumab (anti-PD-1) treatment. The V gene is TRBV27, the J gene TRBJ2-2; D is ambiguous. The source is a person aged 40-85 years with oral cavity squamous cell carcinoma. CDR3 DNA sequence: TGTGCCAGCAGTTTAGCAGGATCCGGGGAGCTGTTTTTT. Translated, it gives CASSLAGSGELFF.